This T cell receptor (beta chain) originates from a study of cytomegalovirus exposure and HLA in healthy donors (dated by TCRdb to the late 2010s). Context from the whole study: In an earlier analysis of approximately 500 of the donors, less than 350 Gb of sequence data and 90 million to 130 million unique TCR beta sequences from about 179 million T cells were reported. To study patterns of TCR occurrence, a later analysis re-analyzed previously published TCR beta repertoires from 700 or so donors and added high-resolution HLA genotyping. Of the 300 to 450 genotyped donors, 80% to 90% were placed in the genetic ancestry cluster associated with self-reported Caucasian donors. HLA typing included class I and class II loci at four-digit resolution. Typing coverage varied by locus: about 629-640 donors for A, B, C, DRB1 and DQB1; more than 500 for DQA1; some 610 for DPA1; fewer than 480 for DPB1. Along with the roughly 670-subject first cohort, a separate validation cohort of over a hundred different subjects was used. Approximately 300 gigabases of sequencing data and around 80 million unique TCR sequences made up an early release that covered fewer than 650 HLA-typed donors. Four or five DR-DQ haplotypes were treated as single units for association and clustering because of strong linkage in the cohort. Donor age, sex, ethnicity and CMV serostatus were collected together with the repertoire data. High-throughput TCR immunosequencing, statistical association of individual TCRs with disease status, and machine learning were combined to predict cytomegalovirus infection status. The study profiled the T cell repertoires of 500 to 800 subjects by immunosequencing and related them to cytomegalovirus serostatus. Among a few hundred genotyped donors of the cohort, an average of around 240,000 unique TCR beta nucleotide sequences were sequenced per donor, around a sixth of them non-productive. Rather than using new phenotypic data, the later analysis identified candidate immune exposures from TCR beta sequences and from how often those sequences occurred across donors. An earlier analysis of 587 of the donors applied high-throughput TCR beta sequencing to assess whether each TCR beta V gene segment acted as functional or pseudogenic. A later genetic analysis used genome-wide SNP genotypes for about 60% of the 666 donors, treating that subset as a discovery cohort. All discovery cohort repertoires had been generated using a single sequencing platform. The study aimed to test whether cataloging public T cell receptors could reveal signatures of past pathogen exposure.

The cohort comprised 710 or so healthy bone marrow donors. Cohort members were all nominally healthy when sampled, although unrecorded immune exposures were likely present. The donor tested CMV seronegative and was one of the 352 seronegative cohort members. A peripheral blood sample was collected from each donor, and TCR beta sequencing was performed on peripheral blood mononuclear cells. Genomic DNA was extracted from the blood cell samples with the Qiagen DNeasy Blood Extraction Kit. Turning to this clone: Its antigen is unknown. The record has no base qualities; no much larger clone is one base away.

Broader findings and caveats from the paper: For the cohort, immune exposure information was limited to CMV serostatus. Specific HLA alleles were associated with 15,000 to 20,000 TCR beta sequences at a false discovery rate of 0.05 in a later analysis. Several of the top co-occurrence clusters appeared to be linked to parvovirus B19, influenza, CMV and Epstein-Barr virus, according to a later analysis. Presence/absence analyses assumed roughly uniform sequencing depth across donors, an assumption that may not hold. According to a later analysis, most CMV-associated TCR beta chains appeared to be HLA-restricted, and the HLA associations seemed to be driven largely by CMV exposure. A cluster of highly shared sequence variants was judged likely to represent a technical artifact of the sequencing pipeline. Because counts were too low, about 18 rarely observed V segments, including chromosome 9 orphons, were excluded from the earlier analysis of about 500 of the donors. A later analysis found that TCR association rates varied across HLA loci, with DRB1 alleles showing the most associated TCRs and HLA-C alleles the fewest. A few of the identified cytomegalovirus-associated TCR beta chains were confirmed in vitro to be specific for cytomegalovirus antigens. Because HLA typing was unavailable for some donors at each locus, only the typed subset was used in association tests. Some IMGT-functional V segments, including TRBV6-2 and TRBV6-3, could not be told apart with the 87-base-pair reads, so those segments were excluded. In a later genetic analysis, a missense DCLRE1C variant was associated with V-gene and J-gene trimming of TCR beta chains, and the association was replicated in an independent cohort. In a later analysis, HLA-associated TCR beta chains were found to be more clonally expanded and to have lower generation probabilities than equally common non-associated chains. Most TCR sequences were observed very rarely across donors, whereas some public TCRs were present in many individuals. According to a later genetic analysis, donors in an Asian-associated ancestry cluster had fewer N-insertions in productive TCRs than the approximately 610-donor mean. The study listed approximately 150 TCR beta chains as associated with cytomegalovirus. In an earlier analysis of some 540 of the donors, most TCR beta V segments appeared in productive rearrangements about 90% or about 30% of the time, broadly matching IMGT annotations. The classifier was reported to diagnose cytomegalovirus status with high specificity and sensitivity in both the original cohort and the validation cohort. When HLA alleles, especially DR and DQ, strongly co-occurred, attributing TCR associations to individual alleles was difficult. Correlated functional status among segregating V segments might reflect linkage disequilibrium, but an unknown experimental factor could not be ruled out. A further reported finding was that TCR beta sequences accurately predicted the HLA-A and HLA-B alleles for most subjects in the first cohort. According to the authors, the approach could potentially be generalized to other disease states and immunological phenotypes. In this cohort, only TCR beta chains were sequenced, and detectable features were limited by the absence of alpha or paired-chain data.

The library relied on the immunoSEQ multiplex PCR assay. For the multiplex PCR, a mixture combining 60 forward primers for TCR Vbeta segments and 13 reverse primers for TCR Jbeta segments was used. Amplification of the CDR3 region of rearranged TCR beta genes was performed with a multiplex PCR assay on genomic DNA. On the Illumina HiSeq System, the amplified TCR beta libraries were sequenced as 87-base-pair reads. Processing in the source paper ran as follows. A later analysis tallied roughly 78 million unique TCR beta chains across the 700 or so repertoires, and some 10 million of those chains were shared by two or more donors. To remove PCR and sequencing errors, raw reads were error-corrected and collapsed into unique sequences using a nearest-neighbor algorithm that merged closely related sequences. V, D and J gene segments were assigned by aligning CDR3 sequences to IMGT reference sequences. Each retained sequence needed at least a six-nucleotide match to both a V gene segment and a J gene segment. A rearrangement counted as productive if the CDR3 had no stop codons and remained in frame with V and J, and every other rearrangement counted as non-productive. Following IMGT convention, CDR3 was defined as the stretch from the second conserved V-encoded cysteine up to the conserved J-encoded phenylalanine. In an earlier analysis of roughly 610 of the donors, sequences lacking an unambiguous match to a single V gene segment were excluded. An earlier analysis of about 590 of the donors classified V segments as functional when productive rearrangements were above 56.7% and as segregating when the standard deviation between donors was above 5%. A statistical classification framework was built to diagnose cytomegalovirus status from the catalog of TCR beta chain sequences. In a later analysis, V and J genes were assigned by comparing TCR nucleotide sequences against IMGT/GENE-DB human TR gene sequences. In a later analysis, CDR3 sequences and most-parsimonious VDJ recombination scenarios were assigned using the TCRdist pipeline. In a later analysis, every TCR beta chain was defined by the combination of its CDR3 amino acid sequence and its V-gene family, and reads without a unique V-gene family were dropped. To address suspected cross-contamination and a sequencing artifact, a later analysis removed roughly 640 highly shared, low-generation-probability nucleotide sequences. In a later analysis, a clonal expansion index for each public chain was calculated from normalized within-repertoire ranks of inferred template counts. Generation probabilities in a later analysis came from a VDJ recombination model fitted to out-of-frame rearrangements, and those results were checked against IGoR. A later analysis scored TCR-TCR, TCR-HLA and TCR-CMV co-occurrence with hypergeometric tests, applying a repertoire-size bias correction to TCR pairs. False discovery rates were estimated in a later analysis by permuting HLA or CMV assignments 20 times. In a later analysis, co-occurring TCRs were grouped using DBSCAN, with TCRdist sequence similarity added in when clustering inside HLA-allele-positive subsets. For co-occurrence clustering, repertoires with fewer than 30,000 or more than 120,000 public chains were excluded, along with 4 to 6 repertoires with anomalous nucleotide sharing. TCRdb limited this immuneACCESS table to in-frame rearrangements with V and J called. A share of clones is missing; checked studies link under half to unresolved V genes, and the rest is unexplained. V, J and clone size reflect that table, while D and trimming were determined from the DNA. The sample profile shows 72,000 or so clones; roughly 69% of them were found once. Of the sample, over 2.5% falls within the top ten clones.

The V and J ends are trimmed by 2 bases and 0 bases, leaving 16 bases between them. The germline V gene encodes CDR1 MNHEY and CDR2 SMNVEV (reference sequence). The CDR3 has 17 amino acids, counting the end cysteine and phenylalanine. CDR3 DNA only is kept here, 51 bases in frame from base 1. Sample: PBMCs. The TCR sequence derives from a woman aged 50 to 65 in good health and CMV-seronegative. The sequence links TRBV27 to TRBJ1-1; TRBD1 is a weak D gene call, 6 bases matching. In nucleotide form, the sequence is TGTGCCAGCAGTTTAGACAGGACACCCTTCATGAACACTGAAGCTTTCTTT. The translation is CASSLDRTPFMNTEAFF.